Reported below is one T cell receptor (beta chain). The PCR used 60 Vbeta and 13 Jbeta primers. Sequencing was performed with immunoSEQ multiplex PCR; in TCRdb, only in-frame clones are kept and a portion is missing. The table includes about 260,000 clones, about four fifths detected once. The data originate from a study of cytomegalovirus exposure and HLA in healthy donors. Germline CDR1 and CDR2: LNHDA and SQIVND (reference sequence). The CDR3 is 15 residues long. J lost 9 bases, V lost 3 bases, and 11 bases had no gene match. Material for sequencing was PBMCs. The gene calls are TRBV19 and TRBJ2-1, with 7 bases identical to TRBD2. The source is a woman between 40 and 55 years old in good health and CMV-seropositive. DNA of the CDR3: TGTGCCAGTAGTATGGGCGGGAGCGGGATAGGTGAGCAGTTCTTC. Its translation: CASSMGGSGIGEQFF.